This T cell receptor beta chain was recorded in a study of cytomegalovirus exposure and HLA in healthy donors. PCR involved 60 Vbeta and 13 Jbeta primers. Authors' data handling: Later, an analysis found 75 million to 100 million unique TCR beta chains, and 9.5 million to 11 million of these were shared. Clones were read by immunoSEQ multiplex PCR, and TCRdb kept only the in-frame ones, dropping some. Clone size and the V and J calls come from that table; the DNA yielded D and trimming. Of 100,000 to 150,000 clones detected, about three quarters appear once; the ten largest clones hold 0.85% to 1.4%. Germline V gene lookup returns CDR1 ENHRY and CDR2 SYGVKD. This CDR3 contains 13 residues. V dropped 11 bases and J dropped 4; count of bases not matched to a gene: 6.

The TCR originated in a woman in her thirties in good health and CMV-seronegative. The chain is built from TRBV10-3 and TRBJ1-3; 9 bases are shared with TRBD1. The specimen sequenced was PBMCs. In nucleotides, the CDR3 is TGTGCCTCCCGTGACAGGGGGGGAAACACCATATATTTT. Translated, it gives CASRDRGGNTIYF.